A single sample is the source of the 20 T cell receptor beta chains below, sequenced in a study of blood T cell repertoires in COVID-19. Generated by immunoSEQ multiplex PCR, the TCRdb table keeps only in-frame clones and is missing some. This table has around 250,000 clones, about 89% appearing once. Input material: peripheral blood. These receptors came from a woman in her sixties who had recovered from COVID-19.

The V call is TRBV6-5, the J call TRBJ1-1; D ambiguous. Looked up from germline, CDR1 is MNHEY and CDR2 is SVGAGI. The CDR3 is 13 amino acids. V lost 7 bases, J lost 6 bases, and 15 bases lay in between. The CDR3 nucleotides are TGTGCCAGCACCCCCCGGGGAAGCCCTGAAGCTTTCTTT. Its protein is CASTPRGSPEAFF.

The J gene is TRBJ2-4, the V gene TRBV9, with TRBD2 matching over 8 bases. The CDR3 totals 18 residues. J lost 3 bases, V lost 2 bases, and 13 bases had no gene match. The germline CDR1 and CDR2 sequences are SGDLS and YYNGEE. The CDR3 loop is CASSVRSGDTRGKNIQYF. DNA of the CDR3: TGTGCCAGCAGCGTCCGTAGCGGGGACACCCGGGGCAAAAACATTCAGTACTTC.

V usage is TRBV4-2 and J usage is TRBJ2-7, with 7 nucleotides matching TRBD2. The CDR3 sequence is 16 residues long. CDR1 and CDR2 from the germline V gene are LGHNA and YNFKEQ. The V and J ends lost 4 bases and 0 bases, in that order; junction bases with no gene match: 9. CDR3 coding DNA: TGTGCCAGCAGCCCCCGGGGTAGCGGGCTCTCCTACGAGCAGTACTTC. This sequence encodes CASSPRGSGLSYEQYF.

This clone showed up just once. At one of its ends the junction is not consistent with the germline gene, which may arise from a read error. The chain combines TRBV7-7 with TRBJ2-7; TRBD1 aligns across 10 bases. CDR1 SSHAT and CDR2 FNYEAQ come from the germline V gene (reference sequence). This CDR3 region has 17 residues. The CDR3 nucleotides read TGTGCTAGCAGCTTAGCGCCGACCGGGACAGGGGCCTACGAGCAGTACTTC. This encodes CASSLAPTGTGAYEQYF.

J is TRBJ2-1 and V is TRBV19; D uncertain. Trimming took 4 bases from V and 1 from J, leaving 5 bases between them. The V gene's germline CDR1 is LNHDA and CDR2 SQIVND (reference sequence). The CDR3 runs 13 residues. The CDR3 coding sequence is TGTGCCAGTAGTACACAATCCTACAATGAGCAGTTCTTC. It is translated as CASSTQSYNEQFF.

The V gene is TRBV2, the J gene TRBJ2-7; possible D gene TRBD2, 6 bases. Trimming pared 2 bases from V and 2 bases from J, leaving 19 bases between. CDR1 and CDR2 from the germline V gene are SNHLY and FYNNEI. The CDR3 has 17 residues. The CDR3 sequence is CASSESPRRDWAYEQYF. In DNA form, the CDR3 reads TGTGCCAGCAGTGAATCCCCTCGCCGGGACTGGGCCTACGAGCAGTACTTC.

V usage is TRBV9 and J usage is TRBJ2-7; 10 positions agree with TRBD1. Germline CDR1 and CDR2: SGDLS and YYNGEE. The CDR3 extends over 15 amino acids. Trimming took 0 bases from V and 2 from J; bases not matched to a gene: 2. The CDR3 DNA sequence: TGTGCCAGCAGCGTAGGGGACAGGGGCCCCTACGAGCAGTACTTC. Its protein is CASSVGDRGPYEQYF.

V is TRBV10-3 and J is TRBJ1-5; D uncertain. Trimming pared 4 bases from V and 0 bases from J, leaving 4 bases between. Germline lookup yields CDR1 ENHRY and CDR2 SYGVKD. CDR3 length: 13 residues. DNA for the CDR3: TGTGCCATCAGTGCGGGTAGCAATCAGCCCCAGCATTTT. It specifies CAISAGSNQPQHF.

This rearrangement joins TRBV2 to TRBJ1-2, with a tentative D call TRBD1 (6 bases). The CDR3 is 14 residues long. Trimming left V 5 bases short and J 1 base short, with 11 bases between. Germline assignment: CDR1 SNHLY and CDR2 FYNNEI. The CDR3 here is CASSKDSFNYGYTF. The CDR3 coding sequence is TGTGCCAGCAGTAAGGACAGCTTTAACTATGGCTACACCTTC.

Only a few counts were recorded for this clone. The chain uses TRBV7-2 and TRBJ1-2; D is unresolved. The germline V and J ends were trimmed by 6 bases and 8 bases, with 16 bases remaining between them. This CDR3 is 13 amino acids long. Germline values: CDR1 SGHTA, CDR2 FQGNSA. This chain's CDR3 is CASRTTPGWGYTF. In DNA, the CDR3 is TGTGCCAGCAGGACGACGCCGGGTTGGGGCTACACCTTC.

Only a few counts were recorded for this clone. Within the sample, other DNA sequences also encode this same CDR3. Here the CDR3 DNA reads TGTGCCAGCAGCGTACAGGACAGGGGCTACGAGCAGTACTTC. The encoded protein is CASSVQDRGYEQYF. The chain is built from TRBV9 and TRBJ2-7; 9 nucleotides match TRBD1. Germline-derived CDR1 and CDR2 are SGDLS and YYNGEE. Trimming cost V 1 base and J 3 bases; bases outside gene matches: 2. The CDR3 has 14 residues.

This clone showed up just once. This rearrangement joins TRBV4-3 to TRBJ2-1, with 9 bases identical to TRBD2. The CDR3 is made up of 16 amino acids. The J segment lost 5 bases and the V segment lost 0 bases, leaving 5 bases of the junction unmatched. Germline CDR1 LGHNA, CDR2 YSLEER. The CDR3 DNA follows: TGCGCCAGCAGCCAAGAGTGGCTAGCGGGGAACAATGAGCAGTTCTTC. Translation: CASSQEWLAGNNEQFF.

This clone was counted between two and nine times. This rearrangement joins TRBV6-2 or TRBV6-3 to TRBJ2-2; no firm D call. The CDR3 sequence is 13 residues long. The V end was cut by 0 bases, the J end by 6 bases, with 5 bases between. The germline V gene encodes CDR1 MNHEY and CDR2 SVGEGT. Written as DNA, the CDR3 is TGTGCCAGCAGTTACTCGTATGCCGGGGAGCTGTTTTTT. Protein: CASSYSYAGELFF.

The V call is TRBV3-1 (or the pseudogene TRBV3-2), the J call TRBJ2-2; 8 bases line up with TRBD1. Unmatched junction bases numbered 5, after V lost 1 base and J lost 4 bases. There are 16 residues in the CDR3. Germline lookup yields CDR1 LGHDT and CDR2 YNNKEL (reference sequence). The CDR3 sequence is CASSQASGTGTGELFF. CDR3 coding DNA: TGTGCCAGCAGCCAAGCCTCCGGGACAGGCACCGGGGAGCTGTTTTTT.

J is TRBJ2-5 and V is TRBV29-1, with 9 bases matching TRBD1. The V gene end was trimmed by 7 bases and the J gene end by 7 bases; junction bases not matched to a gene: 16. CDR3 size: 15 residues. Germline V gene data show CDR1 as SQVTM and CDR2 as ANQGSEA. This CDR3 is CSASETGGRGGTQYF. The CDR3 nucleotides read TGCAGCGCTTCTGAGACAGGGGGGCGGGGCGGGACCCAGTACTTC.

V is TRBV9 and J is TRBJ1-1, with a weak D call TRBD1 (5 bases). The CDR3 has 15 residues. Germline CDR1 is SGDLS and CDR2 is YYNGEE. V dropped 1 base and J dropped 4 bases, with 14 bases sitting between them. The chain's CDR3 is CASSVIQGGVTEAFF. The CDR3 nucleotides read TGTGCCAGCAGCGTAATCCAGGGAGGCGTCACTGAAGCTTTCTTT.

J is TRBJ1-2 and V is TRBV5-1, with D unclear. CDR1 and CDR2 (germline): SGHRS, YFSETQ. Trimming pared 4 bases from V and 4 bases from J, leaving 17 bases between. CDR3 length equals 15 residues. This chain's CDR3 is CASSLAGPNFYGYTF. In DNA form, the CDR3 reads TGCGCCAGCAGCCTAGCCGGGCCAAATTTCTATGGCTACACCTTC.

This clone was seen a single time. The chain carries TRBV25-1 and TRBJ1-5; no firm D call. V was trimmed by 6 bases and J by 5 bases, leaving 11 bases between them. This CDR3 spans 13 amino acids. CDR1 and CDR2 (germline): MGHDK, SYGVNS. Written as DNA, the CDR3 is TGTGCCAGCAGGGGCGCTTTCCATCAGCCCCAGCATTTT. Protein product: CASRGAFHQPQHF.

The chain has TRBV18 and TRBJ2-1; 10 positions agree with TRBD1. J gave up 7 bases and V 3 bases, and 3 bases lay outside the gene matches. The V gene's germline CDR1 is KGHSH and CDR2 LQKENI. CDR3 length: 14 residues. CDR3 sequence (DNA): TGTGCCAGCTCACCCTGGACAGGGGGGAATGAGCAGTTCTTC. Protein: CASSPWTGGNEQFF.

This chain joins TRBV11-3 and TRBJ2-3; perhaps TRBD2 as D (5 bases). The CDR3 runs 14 residues. The ends were cut back, 4 bases at V and 5 bases at J, with 13 bases in the middle. In germline, CDR1 is SGHNT, CDR2 YENEEA. CDR3 sequence: CASSSGVAEDTQYF. In nucleotides, the CDR3 is TGTGCCAGCAGCTCCGGGGTGGCTGAAGATACGCAGTATTTT. Drawing the rest from reference TRBV11-3 and TRBJ2-3, the complete variable domain is EAGVVQSPRYKIIEKKQPVAFWCNPISGHNTLYWYLQNLGQGPELLIRYENEEAVDDSQLPKDRFSAERLKGVDSTLKIQPAELGDSAVYLCASSSGVAEDTQYFGPGTRLTVL.